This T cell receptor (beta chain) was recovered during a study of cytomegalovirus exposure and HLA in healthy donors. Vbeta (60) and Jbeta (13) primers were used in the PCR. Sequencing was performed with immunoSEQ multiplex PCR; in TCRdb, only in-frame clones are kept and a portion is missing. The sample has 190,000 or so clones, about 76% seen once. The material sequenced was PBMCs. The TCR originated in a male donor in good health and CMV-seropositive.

The CDR3 spells CSVAGQPASQYF. Written as DNA, the CDR3 is TGCAGCGTTGCGGGTCAGCCCGCGTCCCAGTACTTC. This sequence joins TRBV29-1 and TRBJ2-5; D is undetermined. CDR1 is SQVTM and CDR2 is ANQGSEA in the germline V gene. The V end was cut by 4 bases, the J end by 9 bases, with 15 bases between. The CDR3 sequence is 12 residues long.